Listed below are T cell receptor beta chains from one sample, sequenced in a study of blood T cells in healthy people across ages. TCRdb redid the calling of the 5' RACE reads with MiXCR, one entry per CDR3 protein. The table shows 850,000 to 1,300,000 distinct CDR3 sequences, with 45% occurring only once. Material for sequencing was blood. These receptors originate from an older woman in good health. Both conserved end residues are part of each CDR3. Each record gives: J gene, clone size, D gene, V gene, CDR3 protein, CDR3 DNA. The D gene is left open where the match is weak. Clone size appears in some rows only: once, few, many, or a class for an expanded clone.

>TRBJ1-1|-|-|TRBV7-9
CASSLPSTEAFF
TGTGCCAGCAGCCTCCCGAGCACTGAAGCTTTCTTT
>TRBJ1-1|few|-|TRBV29-1
CSASDRNTEAFF
TGCAGCGCCTCAGACAGAAACACTGAAGCTTTCTTT
>TRBJ1-2|-|TRBD1|TRBV28
CASRGQLYGYTF
TGTGCCAGCAGGGGACAGCTTTATGGCTACACCTTC
>TRBJ2-1|-|-|TRBV2
CASSDFPGLASTDYNEQFF
TGTGCCAGCAGTGACTTTCCAGGGCTAGCTTCGACTGACTACAATGAGCAGTTCTTC
>TRBJ2-3|-|-|TRBV11-2
CASSATWTAYDTQYF
TGTGCCAGCAGCGCGACCTGGACTGCCTATGATACGCAGTATTTT
>TRBJ2-7|-|-|TRBV20-1
CSARDTGLPGYEQYF
TGCAGTGCTAGAGATACGGGTCTCCCCGGCTACGAGCAGTACTTC
>TRBJ2-7|-|TRBD2|TRBV15
CATSRGLAGAYEQYF
TGTGCCACCAGCCGTGGACTAGCAGGAGCCTACGAGCAGTACTTC
>TRBJ1-2|once|-|TRBV29-1
CSVVSTNYGYTF
TGCAGCGTTGTGTCTACTAACTATGGCTACACCTTC
>TRBJ1-2|few|-|TRBV18
CASSEGREQHYGYTF
TGTGCCAGCTCAGAGGGGCGAGAGCAGCACTATGGCTACACCTTC
>TRBJ2-5|-|-|TRBV5-1
CASSQGFGVQETQYF
TGCGCCAGCAGCCAGGGGTTTGGGGTGCAAGAGACCCAGTACTTC
>TRBJ2-3|few|-|TRBV18
CASSPKTGRADTQYF
TGTGCCAGCTCCCCAAAGACAGGAAGGGCAGATACGCAGTATTTT
>TRBJ2-7|-|-|TRBV3-1
CASSQVSPRITTYEQYF
TGTGCCAGCAGCCAAGTTTCCCCCAGGATTACAACCTACGAGCAGTACTTC
>TRBJ1-6|-|TRBD1|TRBV20-1
CSARARDRDNSPLHF
TGCAGTGCTAGAGCCCGGGACAGGGACAATTCACCCCTCCACTTT
>TRBJ2-1|-|TRBD2|TRBV5-1
CASSPVAGGHNEQFF
TGCGCCAGCAGCCCGGTAGCGGGAGGCCACAATGAGCAGTTCTTC
>TRBJ2-1|few|-|TRBV28
CASSLWDLGHEQFF
TGTGCCAGCAGTTTATGGGATTTGGGGCATGAGCAGTTCTTC
>TRBJ2-7|-|-|TRBV14
CAGSQEIGPQLYEQYF
TGTGCCGGCAGCCAAGAAATCGGGCCGCAGCTTTACGAGCAGTACTTC
>TRBJ2-1|-|-|TRBV4-1
CASSQARSGNEQFF
TGCGCCAGCAGCCAAGCCAGGTCTGGCAATGAGCAGTTCTTC
>TRBJ2-7|-|-|TRBV12-3/TRBV12-4
CSSSITGGEQYF
TGTTCCAGCAGCATCACTGGGGGCGAGCAGTACTTC
>TRBJ2-5|-|-|TRBV28
CASSRKLLDNEQYF
TGTGCCAGCAGCCGGAAACTACTAGACAATGAGCAGTACTTC
>TRBJ2-3|-|-|TRBV12-3/TRBV12-4
CASSFIRTDTQYF
TGTGCCAGCAGTTTTATCCGCACAGATACGCAGTATTTT
>TRBJ2-7|-|-|TRBV6-1
CASSADPKIREQYF
TGTGCCAGCAGTGCCGACCCCAAGATAAGAGAGCAGTACTTC
>TRBJ2-7|few|-|TRBV12-3/TRBV12-4
CASSLAGDLYEQYF
TGTGCCAGCAGTTTAGCGGGGGACCTCTACGAGCAGTACTTC
>TRBJ2-1|-|TRBD2|TRBV28
CASSKKGSGSSKFF
TGTGCCAGCAGTAAAAAGGGGAGCGGGAGTTCGAAGTTCTTC
>TRBJ2-4|few|TRBD2|TRBV9
CASSTTTPSGRGKGNIQYF
TGTGCCAGCAGCACCACGACTCCTAGCGGGAGGGGGAAGGGGAACATTCAGTACTTC
>TRBJ2-7|-|TRBD1|TRBV28
CASSQTGETYEQYF
TGTGCCAGCAGCCAGACAGGGGAAACCTACGAGCAGTACTTC
>TRBJ2-1|few|-|TRBV29-1
CSVEVPGRLNQQFF
TGCAGCGTTGAAGTTCCGGGACGTCTTAATCAGCAGTTCTTC
>TRBJ1-1|-|-|TRBV27
CASSLSQAGVLNTEAFF
TGTGCCAGCAGTTTATCCCAGGCGGGGGTTTTGAACACTGAAGCTTTCTTT
>TRBJ2-4|-|TRBD2|TRBV20-1
CSARAGTSEFLTQYF
TGCAGTGCTAGAGCCGGGACTAGCGAATTTCTTACCCAGTACTTC
>TRBJ2-3|-|-|TRBV27
CASSSGPARTDTQYF
TGTGCCAGCAGTTCCGGCCCCGCGCGCACAGATACGCAGTATTTT
>TRBJ1-4|-|TRBD1|TRBV27
CASSLSRWGTGGNEKLFF
TGTGCCAGCAGTTTATCGCGGTGGGGGACAGGTGGAAATGAAAAACTGTTTTTT
>TRBJ1-2|few|TRBD1|TRBV25-1
CASSEWGQGGYGYTF
TGTGCCAGCAGTGAATGGGGACAGGGTGGGTATGGCTACACCTTC
>TRBJ2-1|-|TRBD2|TRBV29-1
CSVEKRDSTSYNEQFF
TGCAGCGTTGAGAAGCGGGACTCAACCTCCTACAATGAGCAGTTCTTC
>TRBJ2-2|-|TRBD2|TRBV9
CASSPSGVNTGELFF
TGTGCCAGCAGCCCAAGCGGGGTGAACACCGGGGAGCTGTTTTTT
>TRBJ2-1|-|-|TRBV24-1
CATSDHERGNEQFF
TGTGCCACCAGTGACCATGAGAGGGGAAATGAGCAGTTCTTC
>TRBJ2-7|-|TRBD2|TRBV4-1
CASSQGDSGRARDEQYF
TGCGCCAGCAGCCAAGGGGATAGCGGGAGGGCCAGAGACGAGCAGTACTTC
>TRBJ2-7|few|-|TRBV20-1
CSATGQGRTSIHEQYF
TGCAGTGCTACCGGACAGGGACGGACTAGTATCCACGAGCAGTACTTC
>TRBJ2-3|-|TRBD2|TRBV12-3/TRBV12-4
CASSRTLRTSVSTDTQYF
TGTGCCAGCAGTAGGACCCTTAGGACTAGCGTTAGCACAGATACGCAGTATTTT
>TRBJ2-7|-|-|TRBV15
CATSRELKVREQYF
TGTGCCACCAGCAGAGAGCTGAAGGTTCGCGAGCAGTACTTC
>TRBJ2-7|few|TRBD2|TRBV27
CASGTSRYEQYF
TGTGCCAGCGGGACTAGCCGGTACGAGCAGTACTTC
>TRBJ1-2|few|TRBD1|TRBV20-1
CSARDVGQGSAGYTF
TGCAGTGCTAGAGACGTGGGACAGGGCTCGGCTGGCTACACCTTC
>TRBJ2-7|-|TRBD1|TRBV10-3
CAISDSGQGVGEQYF
TGTGCCATCAGTGACTCCGGGCAGGGGGTAGGGGAGCAGTACTTC
>TRBJ1-2|few|-|TRBV29-1
CSVEEGRVGYTF
TGCAGCGTTGAAGAGGGGCGCGTTGGCTACACCTTC
>TRBJ1-2|few|-|TRBV6-2/TRBV6-3
CASSSGGQDYGYTF
TGTGCCAGCAGCTCCGGGGGGCAGGACTATGGCTACACCTTC
>TRBJ2-7|few|TRBD1|TRBV10-3
CAISEDRVDSEQYF
TGTGCCATCAGTGAGGACAGGGTGGACAGCGAGCAGTACTTC
>TRBJ2-3|few|TRBD2|TRBV27
CASSRAGHTDTQYF
TGTGCCAGCAGTCGAGCGGGGCACACAGATACGCAGTATTTT
>TRBJ1-1|-|-|TRBV6-5
CASSNTVGFRTEAFF
TGTGCCAGCAGCAACACCGTAGGGTTTCGCACTGAAGCTTTCTTT
>TRBJ1-2|-|TRBD1|TRBV6-5
CASRHQGAPGGYTF
TGTGCCAGCAGACATCAGGGGGCCCCTGGAGGCTACACCTTC
>TRBJ1-1|-|TRBD1|TRBV20-1
CSAAGGPGTEAFF
TGCAGTGCTGCAGGGGGCCCAGGCACTGAAGCTTTCTTT
>TRBJ1-4|-|TRBD1|TRBV29-1
CSVPSRDRGPKNEKLFF
TGCAGCGTCCCGAGCCGAGACAGGGGCCCTAAAAATGAAAAACTGTTTTTT
>TRBJ2-3|many|TRBD1|TRBV15
CASGQGRSTDTQYF
TGTGCCTCAGGACAGGGGCGAAGCACAGATACGCAGTATTTT
>TRBJ2-7|-|-|TRBV6-2/TRBV6-3
CASSWGPPLDEQYF
TGTGCCAGCAGTTGGGGGCCTCCCCTTGACGAGCAGTATTTC
>TRBJ1-2|-|-|TRBV5-6
CASSLPRGGGYTF
TGTGCCAGCAGCTTGCCCCGGGGGGGTGGCTACACCTTC
>TRBJ2-5|few|TRBD2|TRBV2
CASRYSGETQYF
TGTGCCAGCAGATATAGCGGGGAGACCCAGTACTTC
>TRBJ2-5|many|TRBD1|TRBV27
CASSLSRTGGFGETQYF
TGTGCCAGCAGTTTATCTAGGACAGGGGGTTTCGGAGAGACCCAGTACTTC
>TRBJ2-5|few|-|TRBV12-3/TRBV12-4
CASRFGGRETQYF
TGTGCCAGCAGGTTTGGGGGACGGGAGACCCAGTACTTC
>TRBJ2-1|few|TRBD1|TRBV6-5
CASSYSGTGAYNEQFF
TGTGCCAGCAGTTACTCGGGGACAGGGGCCTACAATGAGCAGTTCTTC
>TRBJ2-1|-|TRBD2|TRBV24-1
CATSDLREGGDEQFF
TGTGCCACCAGTGATCTGCGGGAGGGAGGCGATGAGCAGTTCTTC
>TRBJ2-5|-|-|TRBV29-1
CSVWGDQEIQYF
TGCAGCGTTTGGGGGGACCAAGAGATCCAGTACTTC
>TRBJ2-3|-|-|TRBV11-2
CASSVPGFTDTQYF
TGTGCCAGCAGCGTACCTGGTTTCACAGATACGCAGTATTTT
>TRBJ2-3|few|-|TRBV7-8
CASSLARMSTDTQYF
TGTGCCAGCAGCTTAGCGAGGATGAGCACAGATACGCAGTATTTT